Included here is one T cell receptor beta chain sequence, with context. This entry comes from a study of T cells after somatic rescue of genetic block. Assay: immunoSEQ multiplex PCR; the TCRdb copy retains only in-frame clones and omits some. The sample contains 70,000 to 85,000 clones, approximately 91% of which appear only once. Input material: peripheral blood mononuclear cells (PBMCs). The sequence was obtained from a man aged 25-45 years.

The CDR3 loop reads CASSPRLGFKETQYF. The DNA for the CDR3 is TGTGCCAGCAGCCCTCGACTAGGGTTTAAAGAGACCCAGTACTTC. The chain combines TRBV5-4 with TRBJ2-5, with D possibly TRBD2 on 6 matching bases. V was cut by 4 bases and J by 3 bases, with 16 bases left in between. This CDR3 has 15 amino acids. Germline V gene lookup returns CDR1 SGHNT and CDR2 YYREEE (reference sequence).